Presented here are 17 T cell receptor beta chains from one specimen sequenced in a study of T cell repertoires in cytomegalovirus infection. TCRdb independently ran MiXCR on the reads; one entry per CDR3 protein. The sample shows about 920,000 distinct CDR3 sequences, around 31% of them seen only once. No antigen has been assigned to these receptors. The sample consisted of cultured CD8+ T cells from PBMCs, taken from culture after CMV antigen stimulation. The receptors shown here come from a human donor in good health (CMV status not recorded). Some clones in this sample may be carry-over from other donors' samples.

This clonotype was seen only a few times. This rearrangement joins TRBV12-3 or TRBV12-4 to TRBJ1-3; maybe TRBD1 (5 bases). V was shortened by 3 bases and J by 8 bases, with 8 bases between the two germline ends. The CDR3 runs to 12 residues. CDR3 coding DNA: TGTGCCAGCAGTTTGGGGGTGGACACCATATATTTT. This gives the protein CASSLGVDTIYF.

This rearrangement joins TRBV6-5 to TRBJ1-3, with 7 positions matching TRBD1. Per the germline V gene, CDR1 is MNHEY and CDR2 is SVGAGI. The CDR3 covers 15 residues. After removal of 6 bases from V and 3 bases from J, the junction contained 8 bases not matched to a gene. Written as DNA, the CDR3 is TGTGCCAGCAGCCCCAGGGGGTCGGGTGGAAACACCATATATTTT. Amino acid sequence: CASSPRGSGGNTIYF.

In the case of this clonotype: The junction differs from germline at one of its ends, possibly a read error. The chain has TRBV7-6 and TRBJ2-3; TRBD2 matches at 13 bases. Germline loops: CDR1 SGHVS, CDR2 FNYEAQ. CDR3 length: 17 residues. The DNA for the CDR3 is TGTGTCAGCAGCCCGAGCGGGACTAGCGGGGGCACAGATACGCAGTATTTT. Translated: CVSSPSGTSGGTDTQYF. The full variable domain, its missing parts supplied by reference TRBV7-6 and TRBJ2-3, is GAGVSQSPRYKVTKRGQDVALRCDPISGHVSLYWYRQALGQGPEFLTYFNYEAQQDKSGLPNDRFSAERPEGSISTLTIQRTEQRDSAMYRCVSSPSGTSGGTDTQYFGPGTRLTVL.

Of note for this clonotype: The conserved closing phenylalanine or tryptophan is absent in this CDR3, likely reflecting a read error. The chain combines TRBV12-5 with TRBJ2-1, with 12 bases lining up with TRBD2. The germline V gene has CDR1 LGHNT and CDR2 FRNRAP. The V and J ends lost 5 bases and 7 bases, in that order; junction bases with no gene match: 9. The CDR3 spans 16 residues. DNA of the CDR3: TGTGCTAGTGGTCTGGCCCCTAGCGGGGGGGCAAATGAGCAGTTCCTC. It specifies CASGLAPSGGANEQFL.

Concerning this clonotype itself: This may arise from a read error, as a much more abundant clone is one base away. The CDR3 loop reads CASSLGQVRASSYNSPLHF. The CDR3 bases are TGTGCCAGCAGCTTGGGGCAGGTCAGGGCTAGCTCCTATAATTCACCCCTCCACTTT. The V call is TRBV5-6, the J call TRBJ1-6, with TRBD1 as a possible D gene (5 bases). CDR3 length equals 19 residues. Germline values: CDR1 SGHDT, CDR2 YYEEEE. V was trimmed by 0 bases and J by 0 bases, leaving 16 bases between them.

This clonotype was counted once. The J gene is TRBJ1-2, the V gene TRBV13, with a tentative D call TRBD1 (6 bases). Germline lookup yields CDR1 PRHDT and CDR2 FYEKMQ (reference sequence). This CDR3 spans 16 amino acids. The V gene lost 1 base and the J gene lost 0 bases, with 12 bases spanning the gap. The CDR3 region is CASSLAGTYTNYGYTF. The CDR3 bases are TGTGCCAGCAGCTTAGCGGGGACATATACTAACTATGGCTACACCTTC.

V usage is TRBV19 and J usage is TRBJ1-2; 10 nucleotides agree with TRBD1. J lost 8 bases, V lost 6 bases, and 6 bases had no gene match. Germline-derived CDR1 and CDR2 are LNHDA and SQIVND (reference sequence). This CDR3 is built from 13 residues. CDR3 nucleotide sequence: TGTGCCAGTAGCCCGGGACAGGGGACGGGCTACACCTTC. Encoded protein: CASSPGQGTGYTF.

The V and J genes are TRBV6-6 and TRBJ2-1; D call uncertain. Trimming took 0 bases from V and 0 from J, leaving 9 bases between them. The CDR3 is 16 amino acids. CDR1 is MNHNY, CDR2 SVGAGI, per germline (reference sequence). The CDR3 reads CASSYSRVGSYNEQFF. CDR3 nucleotides: TGTGCCAGCAGTTACTCAAGGGTGGGCTCCTACAATGAGCAGTTCTTC.

The chain recombines TRBV6-1 with TRBJ2-5; the D gene is possibly TRBD1 (6 bases). The CDR3 runs 14 residues. Germline CDR1 and CDR2: MNHNS and SASEGT. Trimming removed 8 bases at V and 2 bases at J, with 15 bases between. This chain's CDR3 is CASLNRVPQETQYF. CDR3 bases: TGTGCCAGCCTGAACAGGGTCCCGCAAGAGACCCAGTACTTC.

The chain links TRBV7-2 to TRBJ2-1; D possibly matches TRBD1 or TRBD2 (5 bases each). V lost 8 bases and J lost 5, with 16 bases in between. Germline V gives CDR1 SGHTA, CDR2 FQGNSA. The CDR3 runs 14 residues. The CDR3 sequence: CASDPGPPNNEQFF. CDR3 coding DNA: TGTGCCAGCGACCCGGGACCACCCAACAATGAGCAGTTCTTC.

This clonotype was seen many times. The chain is built from TRBV7-3 and TRBJ1-6, with D maybe TRBD1 (5 bases). The CDR3 consists of 17 residues. Germline values: CDR1 SGHTA, CDR2 FQGTGA. V gave up 1 base and J gave up 1 base, with 11 bases separating them. The CDR3 DNA follows: TGTGCCAGCAGCTTAAGGGCCAGGGCATCCTATAATTCACCCCTCCACTTT. Translation gives CASSLRARASYNSPLHF.

This clonotype appeared a few times. The chain has TRBV7-6 and TRBJ1-3; D may be TRBD1 (5 bases). The CDR3 runs 14 residues. Germline loops: CDR1 SGHVS, CDR2 FNYEAQ. The V gene lost 5 bases and the J gene lost 3 bases, with 11 bases spanning the gap. CDR3 sequence (DNA): TGTGCCAGCAGCCCCGGGACGGTTGGAAACACCATATATTTT. It translates to CASSPGTVGNTIYF. Full variable domain (missing parts from reference TRBV7-6 and TRBJ1-3): GAGVSQSPRYKVTKRGQDVALRCDPISGHVSLYWYRQALGQGPEFLTYFNYEAQQDKSGLPNDRFSAERPEGSISTLTIQRTEQRDSAMYRCASSPGTVGNTIYFGEGSWLTVV.

The chain combines TRBV13 with TRBJ2-3; 10 positions match TRBD1. The CDR3 runs 15 residues. The germline V gene encodes CDR1 PRHDT and CDR2 FYEKMQ (reference sequence). V lost 5 bases to trimming and J lost 3 bases; unmatched junction nucleotides: 5. The CDR3 DNA reads as TGTGCCAGCAGCCGAGGGGGACAGGGGACAGATACGCAGTATTTT. Amino acid sequence: CASSRGGQGTDTQYF.

The table lists this clonotype with many counts. The chain carries TRBV7-6 and TRBJ1-6, with 7 positions matching TRBD1. V lost 4 bases to trimming and J lost 6 bases; unmatched junction nucleotides: 9. The CDR3 runs 16 residues. The germline CDR1 and CDR2 sequences are SGHVS and FNYEAQ. For the CDR3, the DNA is TGTGCCAGCAGCTCCACAGGGGAGGTTGGTAATTCACCCCTCCACTTT. Encoded protein: CASSSTGEVGNSPLHF.

This clonotype was counted ten times or more. At one boundary the junction diverges from the germline segment, which might be a read error. The genes are TRBV4-1 and TRBJ1-3; D gene ambiguous. The germline gives CDR1 MGHRA, CDR2 YSYEKL. The CDR3 totals 13 residues. The CDR3 sequence is CASSPSSGNTIYF. In nucleotides, the CDR3 is TGTGCCAGCTCACCGAGCTCTGGAAACACCATATATTTT.

This clonotype was found a few times. This chain connects TRBV4-2 to TRBJ1-5, with a possible D match to TRBD1 (6 bases). Trimming cost V 5 bases and J 7 bases, with 18 bases left between them. Germline CDR1 and CDR2: LGHNA and YNFKEQ. The CDR3 is made up of 15 amino acids. This chain's CDR3 is CASSILQGTDQPQHF. Written as DNA, the CDR3 is TGTGCCAGCAGCATTCTACAGGGTACGGACCAGCCCCAGCATTTT.

This clonotype showed up just a few times. V is TRBV11-2 and J is TRBJ2-3; 14 bases match TRBD2. Germline V gene data show CDR1 as SGHAT and CDR2 as FQNNGV. The CDR3 has 17 residues. J lost 3 bases, V lost 6 bases, and 8 bases had no gene match. CDR3 sequence: CASSRGLAGAVTDTQYF. DNA for the CDR3: TGTGCCAGCAGTAGGGGACTAGCGGGGGCCGTGACAGATACGCAGTATTTT.